This TCR beta chain was found in a study of B cell selection in AIRE deficiency. This table comes from immunoSEQ multiplex PCR, and its TCRdb copy is limited to in-frame clones, with some not included. The sample lists about 27,000 clones; around 95% were seen once. This CDR3 has 18 residues. V dropped 0 bases and J dropped 6; count of bases not matched to a gene: 10. CDR1 is GTSNPN and CDR2 is SVGIG in the germline V gene (reference sequence). This clone was seen only once. Its target is unknown. Findings and caveats of the study: Only about a tenth of around 3,900 shared Treg sequences were patient-specific; around 33% healthy-specific. In TCRBV usage, CDR3 length and diversity, patient Tconv and Treg cells matched healthy donors. About 30.6% of healthy-shared Treg TCRbeta sequences appeared in patient Tconv cells.

Sorting defined conventional CD4 T cells as CD4+CD127+. This clonotype originated in a human donor in good health. Specimen: CD4+CD127+ conventional T cells sorted from PBMCs. The V call is TRBV30, the J call TRBJ2-1; 14 nucleotides line up with TRBD2. CDR3 DNA sequence: TGTGCCTGGAGTGTCGGGACTAGCGGGAGAATATTTGCCAATGAGCAGTTCTTC. Protein product: CAWSVGTSGRIFANEQFF.